These 15 T cell receptor beta chains were sequenced from one sample in a study of CD8 T cells in ankylosing spondylitis. General study results and limits: In ankylosing spondylitis blood, a motif of seven to nine highly homologous TCR beta variants appeared characteristic.

For these receptors, no antigen is known. MiXCR, applied by TCRdb to the 5' RACE reads, yields one record per CDR3 protein. The sample yields some 220,000 distinct CDR3 sequences, 7% to 8% seen once. The sequenced material came from blood, either unsorted or a sorted T cell fraction (not recorded which). The receptors were gathered from a male donor with ankylosing spondylitis.

The rearrangement uses TRBV27 and TRBJ2-7; D not resolved. Germline values: CDR1 MNHEY, CDR2 SMNVEV (reference sequence). There are 16 residues in the CDR3. The ends were cut back, 1 base at V and 3 bases at J, with 16 bases in the middle. In nucleotides, the CDR3 is TGTGCCAGCAGTTTATTTGGACCGCCATTTAACTACGAGCAGTACTTC. Translation: CASSLFGPPFNYEQYF.

In its sample, this clonotype was seen a few times. The rearrangement uses TRBV4-3 and TRBJ2-1; 11 bases agree with TRBD2. After removal of 0 bases from V and 8 bases from J, the junction contained 9 bases not matched to a gene. Germline values: CDR1 LGHNA, CDR2 YSLEER. There are 17 residues in the CDR3. CDR3 sequence: CASSQERLAGYRDEQFF. The CDR3 DNA reads as TGCGCCAGCAGCCAAGAACGACTAGCGGGGTATCGGGATGAGCAGTTCTTC.

The J gene is TRBJ2-7, the V gene TRBV7-2; TRBD1 or TRBD2 may be the D gene (5 bases each). CDR1 and CDR2 (germline): SGHTA, FQGNSA. This CDR3 contains 15 residues. V was clipped by 1 base and J by 7 bases, with 17 bases between them. For the CDR3, the DNA is TGTGCCAGCAGCTTAGGTGCCGGGACCCCGCCGGAGCAGTACTTC. Its protein product is CASSLGAGTPPEQYF.

This clonotype was observed at least ten times. The CDR3 is CSVAKGIGQPQHF. In nucleotides, the CDR3 is TGCAGTGTCGCGAAGGGGATCGGACAGCCCCAGCATTTT. V is TRBV20-1 and J is TRBJ1-5, with a weak D call TRBD1 (5 bases). In germline, CDR1 is DFQATT, CDR2 SNEGSKA (reference sequence). V was clipped by 7 bases and J by 7 bases, with 17 bases between them. This CDR3 is 13 amino acids long.

This clonotype was detected many times. The genes are TRBV7-3 and TRBJ2-1; TRBD1 agrees at 11 bases. This CDR3 comprises 17 residues. Trimming at V came to 5 bases and at J to 4 bases, leaving 10 bases not matched to a gene. CDR1 is SGHTA and CDR2 is FQGTGA in the germline V gene. The CDR3 sequence is CASSDLSGQGVYNEQFF. As DNA, the CDR3 is TGTGCCAGCAGCGATCTGTCGGGACAGGGGGTATACAATGAGCAGTTCTTC.

This clonotype was counted ten times or more. The chain joins TRBV7-9 to TRBJ2-2, with D maybe TRBD2 (5 bases). V was cut by 5 bases and J by 0 bases, with 13 bases left in between. The CDR3 is 16 amino acids. Germline V gene lookup returns CDR1 SEHNR and CDR2 FQNEAQ (reference sequence). The CDR3 sequence: CASSPGVGTNTGELFF. CDR3 DNA sequence: TGTGCCAGCAGCCCCGGGGTAGGGACGAACACCGGGGAGCTGTTTTTT.

This clonotype was counted at least ten times. The rearrangement uses TRBV7-2 and TRBJ2-4; 7 bases are shared with TRBD1. Per the germline V gene, CDR1 is SGHTA and CDR2 is FQGNSA. V lost 0 bases, J lost 3 bases, and 8 bases stayed unmatched. The CDR3 runs 17 residues. CDR3 region: CASSLADRVYGKNIQYF. The DNA of the CDR3 is TGTGCCAGCAGCTTAGCCGACAGGGTGTATGGCAAAAACATTCAGTACTTC.

This clonotype was counted at least ten times. The chain is built from TRBV12-3 or TRBV12-4 and TRBJ1-2, with TRBD1 identical over 11 bases. The J segment lost 7 bases and the V segment lost 0 bases, leaving 10 bases of the junction unmatched. This CDR3 is built from 17 residues. This CDR3 reads CASSLAQGGQGVGGYTF. The CDR3, as DNA: TGTGCCAGCAGTTTAGCACAGGGGGGACAGGGGGTCGGTGGCTACACCTTC.

This clonotype was seen a handful of times. V usage is TRBV27 and J usage is TRBJ1-3, with D unresolved. The CDR3 runs 17 residues. Germline V gene data show CDR1 as MNHEY and CDR2 as SMNVEV (reference sequence). Trimming removed 5 bases from V and 0 bases from J, with 17 bases in between. CDR3 protein: CASSPRPKGSSGNTIYF. The CDR3 DNA reads as TGTGCCAGCAGTCCCCGCCCTAAAGGGAGCTCTGGAAACACCATATATTTT.

Points on this clonotype: It may be a read error: a sequence one base away is much more abundant. The J gene is TRBJ2-2, the V gene TRBV4-2; D is unclear. CDR1 is LGHNA and CDR2 is YNFKEQ in the germline V gene. This CDR3 is built from 12 residues. V was clipped by 5 bases and J by 2 bases, with 3 bases between them. DNA for the CDR3: TGTGCCAGCAGCAAAAACACCGGGGAGCTGTTTTTT. Amino acids: CASSKNTGELFF.

This clonotype was counted many times. The genes are TRBV27 and TRBJ1-5; possibly TRBD1 for D (6 bases). The germline V gene encodes CDR1 MNHEY and CDR2 SMNVEV (reference sequence). V shed 5 bases and J shed 0 bases, with 17 bases lying between them. The CDR3 sequence is 17 residues long. The CDR3 protein is CASSGGPVLGSNQPQHF. The CDR3 DNA sequence: TGTGCCAGCAGTGGGGGGCCGGTTTTAGGTAGCAATCAGCCCCAGCATTTT.

This clonotype came up many times. CDR3 coding DNA: TGTGCCAGCAGCTCCCGGGAGGACTTGACTGAAGCTTTCTTT. Amino acid sequence: CASSSREDLTEAFF. The gene calls are TRBV7-6 and TRBJ1-1, with D unclear. Germline CDR1 SGHVS, CDR2 FNYEAQ. The CDR3 has 14 amino acids. Trimming shortened V by 4 bases and J by 5 bases, and 14 bases separated the two germline ends.

This clonotype turned up a few times. The chain uses TRBV10-3 and TRBJ2-2, with D possibly being TRBD2 (5 bases). V lost 9 bases to trimming and J lost 0 bases, with 11 bases between them. The CDR3 spans 14 residues. Germline V lookup: CDR1 ENHRY, CDR2 SYGVKD. The CDR3 DNA sequence: TGTGCCATTAGGACTGCAGCGAACACCGGGGAGCTGTTTTTT. It yields the protein CAIRTAANTGELFF.

The V call is TRBV27, the J call TRBJ1-5; 10 bases agree with TRBD1. After removal of 6 bases from V and 6 bases from J, the junction contained 8 bases not matched to a gene. The germline CDR1 and CDR2 sequences are MNHEY and SMNVEV (reference sequence). The CDR3 spans 15 residues. CDR3 coding DNA: TGTGCCAGCAGCGACAGGGGGCATTCGGGTCAGCCCCAGCATTTT. It codes for CASSDRGHSGQPQHF.

Points on this clonotype: A much larger clonotype is one base distant, so this may be a read error. The CDR3 DNA sequence: TGTGCCAGCAGCTTAATTCGTTCCGATGAGCAGTTCTTC. Translated: CASSLIRSDEQFF. The chain carries TRBV7-9 and TRBJ2-1; D remains ambiguous. Germline-derived CDR1 and CDR2 are SEHNR and FQNEAQ (reference sequence). V was pared by 2 bases and J by 8 bases, with 10 bases between. The CDR3 runs to 13 residues.